These 29 T cell receptor beta chains were all obtained from the same sample, sequenced in a study of T cells after posttransplantation cyclophosphamide. Treatment was busulfan-fludarabine conditioning, a marrow graft, and cyclophosphamide on days +3 and +4. Profiled with immunoSEQ multiplex PCR; TCRdb holds only in-frame clones, not every one. In the table there are about 6,900 clones, approximately 84% of which are singletons. The sample here was CD8+ T cells sorted from PBMCs, taken around 1,300 days after allogeneic stem cell transplant with posttransplant cyclophosphamide. All receptors come from a female patient aged 50-59 years who received an allogeneic stem cell transplant from a related donor, was CMV-positive, and had no GVHD. Some T cells may be transferred from the graft donor.

This clone has a single count. V gene TRBV5-8 combines with J gene TRBJ2-7; maybe TRBD1 (5 bases). The length of the CDR3 is 18 residues. Between the trimmed V and J ends, which lost 0 bases and 1 base, there was a span of 20 bases. The germline gives CDR1 SGHTS, CDR2 YDEGEE. The CDR3 loop reads CASSLAWRQSVGSYEQYF. The CDR3 DNA follows: TGTGCCAGCAGCTTGGCCTGGCGACAGAGTGTGGGGTCCTACGAGCAGTACTTC.

J is TRBJ2-2 and V is TRBV7-3; D is perhaps TRBD2 (6 bases). V dropped 4 bases and J dropped 5 bases, with 14 bases sitting between them. Germline assignment: CDR1 SGHTA and CDR2 FQGTGA. The CDR3 covers 15 residues. Written as DNA, the CDR3 is TGTGCCAGCAGCTACTGGACTAAAACTACCGGGGAGCTGTTTTTT. Protein product: CASSYWTKTTGELFF.

The chain links TRBV5-1 to TRBJ1-1, with D possibly being TRBD1 (5 bases). The germline gives CDR1 SGHRS, CDR2 YFSETQ. Trimming cost V 1 base and J 0 bases, with 7 bases left between them. The CDR3 totals 14 residues. CDR3 protein: CASSLTDMNTEAFF. The DNA of the CDR3 is TGCGCCAGCAGCTTGACGGACATGAACACTGAAGCTTTCTTT.

J is TRBJ2-5 and V is TRBV2; 11 bases map to TRBD2. V trimming: 10 bases; J trimming: 0 bases; junction bases outside the gene matches: 13. Germline V CDR1 and CDR2: SNHLY, FYNNEI. The CDR3 extends over 17 amino acids. CDR3 region: CATYPGTSGDYQETQYF. As DNA, the CDR3 is TGTGCCACTTACCCCGGGACTAGCGGAGATTACCAAGAGACCCAGTACTTC.

This clone was detected only once. The rearrangement joins TRBV7-2 to TRBJ1-4; 7 bases are a match to TRBD1. J lost 8 bases, V lost 1 base, and 7 bases had no gene match. Germline CDR1 and CDR2: SGHTA and FQGNSA. CDR3 length: 15 amino acids. CDR3 sequence (DNA): TGTGCCAGCAGCTTAGGGTTGGGGACAGTCGAAAAACTGTTTTTT. The encoded protein is CASSLGLGTVEKLFF. Drawing the rest from reference TRBV7-2 and TRBJ1-4, the complete variable domain is GAGVSQSPSNKVTEKGKDVELRCDPISGHTALYWYRQSLGQGLEFLIYFQGNSAPDKSGLPSDRFSAERTGGSVSTLTIQRTQQEDSAVYLCASSLGLGTVEKLFFGSGTQLSVL.

CDR3 protein: CSVEGSHQETQYF. The DNA of the CDR3 is TGCAGCGTTGAGGGCAGCCACCAAGAGACCCAGTACTTC. The chain uses TRBV29-1 and TRBJ2-5; D unresolved. The V gene's germline CDR1 is SQVTM and CDR2 ANQGSEA. The CDR3 runs to 13 residues. V gave up 3 bases and J gave up 0 bases, with 8 bases separating them.

This rearrangement joins TRBV9 to TRBJ2-3; TRBD2 matches at 8 bases. The CDR3 covers 15 residues. Germline trimming cut 2 bases from V and 3 bases from J; bases unmatched to any gene: 5. The germline CDR1 and CDR2 sequences are SGDLS and YYNGEE. CDR3 in amino acids: CASSVSGSTTDTQYF. In DNA form, the CDR3 reads TGTGCCAGCAGCGTGAGCGGGAGTACGACAGATACGCAGTATTTT. The full variable domain, its missing parts supplied by reference TRBV9 and TRBJ2-3, is DSGVTQTPKHLITATGQRVTLRCSPRSGDLSVYWYQQSLDQGLQFLIQYYNGEERAKGNILERFSAQQFPDLHSELNLSSLELGDSALYFCASSVSGSTTDTQYFGPGTRLTVL.

The J gene is TRBJ2-7, the V gene TRBV30; D not certain. Trimming removed 3 bases at V and 3 bases at J, with 6 bases between. There are 11 residues in the CDR3. The germline V gene has CDR1 GTSNPN and CDR2 SVGIG (reference sequence). The CDR3 loop is CAWSLGYEQYF. Here the CDR3 DNA reads TGTGCCTGGAGCCTAGGCTACGAGCAGTACTTC.

The chain is built from TRBV5-1 and TRBJ2-1; D may be TRBD1 (6 bases). This CDR3 is 16 amino acids long. V dropped 0 bases and J dropped 5 bases, with 15 bases sitting between them. Germline V gene sequence: CDR1 SGHRS, CDR2 YFSETQ. CDR3 residues: CASSLGTGYSDNEQFF. In DNA form, the CDR3 reads TGCGCCAGCAGCTTGGGAACAGGGTATTCAGACAATGAGCAGTTCTTC.

Concerning this clone: Distinct nucleotide sequences in the sample also encode this CDR3. The chain links TRBV28 to TRBJ2-7, with D possibly being TRBD1 (5 bases). V was pared by 3 bases and J by 2 bases, with 11 bases between. The CDR3 sequence is 14 residues long. From germline, CDR1 is MDHEN and CDR2 SYDVKM. This CDR3 is CASSLGQGPYEQYF. In nucleotides, the CDR3 is TGTGCCAGCAGTTTGGGGCAGGGTCCCTACGAGCAGTACTTC.

V and J are TRBV7-8 and TRBJ2-2; no clear D. V lost 4 bases, J lost 9 bases, and 18 bases lay in between. The CDR3 contains 15 residues. CDR1 is SGHVS, CDR2 FQNEAQ, per germline. The CDR3 loop reads CASSSEHQIDRELFF. As DNA, the CDR3 is TGTGCCAGCAGCTCCGAACACCAAATAGACAGGGAGCTGTTTTTT.

This chain links TRBV28 with TRBJ2-7; D perhaps matches TRBD2 (6 bases). Germline CDR1 is MDHEN and CDR2 is SYDVKM. Trimming took off 5 bases at V and 9 bases at J, with 14 bases between the two ends. The CDR3 loop spans 12 amino acids. Here the CDR3 reads CASSPPRGGQYF. The CDR3 DNA reads TGTGCCAGCAGTCCCCCCCGGGGAGGGCAGTACTTC.

The chain recombines TRBV29-1 with TRBJ1-5, with 8 bases matching TRBD1. Looked up from germline, CDR1 is SQVTM and CDR2 is ANQGSEA. This CDR3 comprises 19 residues. With V trimmed by 7 bases and J by 0 bases, 20 bases remained unmatched. The CDR3 DNA reads as TGCAGCGGAATTCGGACAGGGCTCTTTCCTTTCCATAGCAATCAGCCCCAGCATTTT. It is translated as CSGIRTGLFPFHSNQPQHF.

This rearrangement joins TRBV13 to TRBJ2-1; D is uncertain. V was pared by 4 bases and J by 7 bases, with 8 bases between. In germline, CDR1 is PRHDT, CDR2 FYEKMQ (reference sequence). The CDR3 is made up of 12 amino acids. The DNA of the CDR3 is TGTGCCAGCAGCTCACCGAGGAATGAGCAGTTCTTC. It specifies CASSSPRNEQFF.

The rearrangement links TRBV4-3 to TRBJ2-7, with a weak D call TRBD2 (6 bases). Trimming left V 2 bases short and J 1 base short, with 9 bases between. CDR1 and CDR2 (germline): LGHNA, YSLEER. This CDR3 has 14 residues. The CDR3 here is CASSQLARSYEQYF. DNA for the CDR3: TGCGCCAGCAGCCAACTAGCGCGGTCCTACGAGCAGTACTTC.

This clone was detected a few times. The V gene is TRBV5-4, the J gene TRBJ2-5, with 7 bases fitting TRBD2. CDR3 length: 13 amino acids. V lost 4 bases, J lost 5 bases, and 5 bases stayed unmatched. Per the germline V gene, CDR1 is SGHNT and CDR2 is YYREEE (reference sequence). Here the CDR3 reads CASSASGNETQYF. CDR3 DNA sequence: TGTGCCAGCAGCGCGAGCGGGAACGAGACCCAGTACTTC.

The chain joins TRBV5-6 to TRBJ1-1; possible D gene TRBD1, 5 bases. Trimming stripped 0 bases from V and 7 bases from J, with 7 bases between. Germline V lookup: CDR1 SGHDT, CDR2 YYEEEE. This CDR3 comprises 12 residues. The CDR3 reads CASSLEQGEAFF. The CDR3 region has the DNA TGTGCCAGCAGCTTGGAGCAGGGTGAAGCTTTCTTT.

This clone was counted a single time. The chain carries TRBV27 and TRBJ1-5; a weak D match, TRBD1 (5 bases). V was shortened by 5 bases and J by 8 bases, with 13 bases between the two germline ends. The CDR3 covers 13 residues. The germline gives CDR1 MNHEY, CDR2 SMNVEV (reference sequence). The CDR3 is CASSPREAKPQHF. The CDR3 DNA follows: TGTGCCAGCAGTCCCAGGGAGGCTAAGCCCCAGCATTTT.

The rearrangement uses TRBV27 and TRBJ1-5; a weak D match, TRBD1 (6 bases). Germline V gives CDR1 MNHEY, CDR2 SMNVEV (reference sequence). Trimming removed 6 bases from V and 7 bases from J, with 16 bases in between. The CDR3 is 14 amino acids. The CDR3 nucleotides read TGTGCCAGCAGCTGGGGCAGGGGTGGCCAGCCCCAGCATTTT. This sequence encodes CASSWGRGGQPQHF.

V is TRBV7-8 and J is TRBJ1-5, with 7 bases that match TRBD1. Germline V gives CDR1 SGHVS, CDR2 FQNEAQ. After removal of 8 bases from V and 3 bases from J, the junction contained 22 bases not matched to a gene. CDR3 size: 19 residues. Here the CDR3 reads CASSPDADRALTVNQPQHF. The CDR3 bases are TGTGCCAGCTCCCCCGACGCAGACAGGGCGTTAACTGTCAATCAGCCCCAGCATTTT.

V usage is TRBV30 and J usage is TRBJ1-1; D is possibly TRBD1 (5 bases). The length of the CDR3 is 12 residues. CDR1 GTSNPN and CDR2 SVGIG come from the germline V gene (reference sequence). V lost 0 bases, J lost 5 bases, and 7 bases lay in between. The CDR3 loop reads CAWSVGGTEAFF. The CDR3 DNA is TGTGCCTGGAGTGTCGGGGGAACTGAAGCTTTCTTT.

The rearrangement uses TRBV19 and TRBJ2-6; D is possibly TRBD2 (7 bases). CDR1 and CDR2 from the germline V gene are LNHDA and SQIVND (reference sequence). Trimming took off 8 bases at V and 2 bases at J, with 16 bases between the two ends. The CDR3 spans 16 residues. The CDR3 DNA reads TGTGCCAGTGGGAACTACGGGGGGCCTGGGGCCAACGTCCTGACTTTC. As protein: CASGNYGGPGANVLTF.

The chain recombines TRBV15 with TRBJ2-3; 8 nucleotides line up with TRBD2. Germline lookup yields CDR1 LNHNV and CDR2 YYDKDF (reference sequence). The CDR3 loop spans 17 amino acids. Trimming removed 8 bases from V and 2 bases from J; junction bases left unmatched: 15. CDR3 sequence: CATGAEELAENTDTQYF. The CDR3 DNA reads TGTGCCACCGGGGCGGAAGAACTAGCGGAAAACACAGATACGCAGTATTTT.

CDR3 amino acids: CSVGGYEQYF. CDR3 bases: TGCAGCGTTGGAGGCTACGAGCAGTACTTC. This chain links TRBV29-1 with TRBJ2-7; D is uncertain. Germline V CDR1 and CDR2: SQVTM, ANQGSEA. V was pared by 4 bases and J by 3 bases, with 4 bases between. CDR3 length: 10 amino acids.

The genes are TRBV5-5 and TRBJ1-1; no clear D gene. The CDR3 extends over 15 amino acids. V gave up 4 bases and J gave up 0 bases, with 13 bases separating them. Germline V lookup: CDR1 SGHKS, CDR2 YYEKEE (reference sequence). The CDR3 reads CASSEGGRMNTEAFF. DNA for the CDR3: TGTGCCAGCAGCGAGGGAGGAAGAATGAACACTGAAGCTTTCTTT. The full variable domain, with the rest looked up from reference TRBV5-5 and TRBJ1-1, is DAGVTQSPTHLIKTRGQQVTLRCSPISGHKSVSWYQQVLGQGPQFIFQYYEKEERGRGNFPDRFSARQFPNYSSELNVNALLLGDSALYLCASSEGGRMNTEAFFGQGTRLTVV.

V usage is TRBV28 and J usage is TRBJ2-7; 7 nucleotides align to TRBD1. CDR3 size: 14 residues. After removal of 3 bases from V and 2 bases from J, the junction contained 4 bases not matched to a gene. Germline CDR1 is MDHEN and CDR2 is SYDVKM. As DNA, the CDR3 is TGTGCCAGCAGTTTGGGGGACAGCACCTACGAGCAGTACTTC. This encodes CASSLGDSTYEQYF.

The chain has TRBV6-5 and TRBJ2-7; TRBD1 agrees at 8 bases. V lost 8 bases, J lost 2 bases, and 8 bases stayed unmatched. CDR1 is MNHEY and CDR2 is SVGAGI in the germline V gene. CDR3 length equals 14 residues. The CDR3 loop is CASGIGQGPYEQYF. DNA for the CDR3: TGTGCCAGCGGTATCGGACAGGGCCCCTACGAGCAGTACTTC.

The V gene is TRBV27, the J gene TRBJ2-7; weak D call: TRBD1 (5 bases). The CDR3 runs to 12 residues. In germline, CDR1 is MNHEY, CDR2 SMNVEV (reference sequence). Trimming removed 3 bases at V and 6 bases at J, with 9 bases between. CDR3 sequence reads: CASSLQGSEQYF. As DNA, the CDR3 is TGTGCCAGCAGTTTGCAGGGAAGCGAGCAGTACTTC.

V gene TRBV6-5 combines with J gene TRBJ1-1; D gene ambiguous. Trimming shortened V by 4 bases and J by 1 base, and 7 bases separated the two germline ends. Per germline, CDR1 MNHEY and CDR2 SVGAGI. There are 13 residues in the CDR3. The CDR3 DNA reads TGTGCCAGCAGTTGGTCCGGGAACACTGAAGCTTTCTTT. Its protein product is CASSWSGNTEAFF.